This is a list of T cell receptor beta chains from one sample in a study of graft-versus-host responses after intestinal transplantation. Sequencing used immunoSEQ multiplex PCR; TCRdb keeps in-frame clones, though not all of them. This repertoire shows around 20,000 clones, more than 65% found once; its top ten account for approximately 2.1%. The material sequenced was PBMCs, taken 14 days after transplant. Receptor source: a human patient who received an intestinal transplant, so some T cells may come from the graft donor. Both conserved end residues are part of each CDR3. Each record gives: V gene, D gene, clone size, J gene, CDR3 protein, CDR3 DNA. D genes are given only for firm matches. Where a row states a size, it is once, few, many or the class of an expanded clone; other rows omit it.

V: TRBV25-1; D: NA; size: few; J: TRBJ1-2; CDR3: CASSDPGGANYGYTF; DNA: TGTGCCAGCAGTGACCCTGGCGGCGCTAACTATGGCTACACCTTC
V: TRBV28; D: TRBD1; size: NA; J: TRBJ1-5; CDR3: CASSFPGGGNQPQHF; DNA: TGTGCCAGCAGTTTTCCAGGGGGGGGCAATCAGCCCCAGCATTTT
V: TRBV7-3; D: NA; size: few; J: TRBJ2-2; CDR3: CASSLGGSLNTGELFF; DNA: TGTGCCAGCAGCTTAGGGGGGTCTCTCAACACCGGGGAGCTGTTTTTT
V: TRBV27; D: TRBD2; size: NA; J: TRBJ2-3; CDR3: CASSLNAGEYTDTQYF; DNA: TGTGCCAGCAGTTTAAACGCGGGGGAGTACACAGATACGCAGTATTTT
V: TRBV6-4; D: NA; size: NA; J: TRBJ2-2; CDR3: CASSDSSGNTGELFF; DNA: TGTGCCAGCAGTGACTCTAGCGGGAACACCGGGGAGCTGTTTTTT
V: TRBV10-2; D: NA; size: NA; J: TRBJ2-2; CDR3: CASSEPRGGAPGELFF; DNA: TGCGCCAGCAGTGAGCCACGAGGGGGGGCCCCCGGGGAGCTGTTTTTT
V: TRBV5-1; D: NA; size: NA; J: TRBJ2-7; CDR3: CASSLGRAVDEQYF; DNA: TGCGCCAGCAGCTTGGGACGGGCGGTGGACGAGCAGTACTTC
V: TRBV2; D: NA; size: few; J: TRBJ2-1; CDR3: CASSDRNEQFF; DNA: TGTGCCAGCAGTGATCGGAATGAGCAGTTCTTC
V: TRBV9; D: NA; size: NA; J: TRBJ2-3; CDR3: CASSVDWLDTQYF; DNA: TGTGCCAGCAGCGTAGACTGGCTGGATACGCAGTATTTT
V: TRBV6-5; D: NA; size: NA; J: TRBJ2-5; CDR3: CASSYSILSGGETQYF; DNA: TGTGCCAGCAGTTACTCGATTTTGTCAGGAGGGGAGACCCAGTACTTC
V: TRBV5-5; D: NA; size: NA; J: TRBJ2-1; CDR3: CASSLALEQFF; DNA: TGTGCCAGCAGCTTGGCCCTAGAGCAGTTCTTC
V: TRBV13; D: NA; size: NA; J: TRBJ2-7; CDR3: CASSFQDSIYEQYF; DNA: TGTGCCAGCAGCTTCCAGGACAGCATCTACGAGCAGTACTTC
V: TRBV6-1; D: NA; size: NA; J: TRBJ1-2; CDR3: CASSEGFNYGYTF; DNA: TGTGCCAGCAGTGAAGGATTTAACTATGGCTACACCTTC
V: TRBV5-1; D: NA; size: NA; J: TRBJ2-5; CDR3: CASSLDWGTQYF; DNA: TGCGCCAGCAGCTTGGACTGGGGGACCCAGTACTTC
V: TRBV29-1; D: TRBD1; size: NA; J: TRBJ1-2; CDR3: CSVEEGRTGGESTGYTF; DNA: TGCAGCGTTGAAGAGGGACGAACAGGGGGCGAAAGCACTGGCTACACCTTC
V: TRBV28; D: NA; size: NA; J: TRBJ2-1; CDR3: CASSLGVGGTEEQFF; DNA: TGTGCCAGCAGTTTAGGGGTCGGCGGGACGGAGGAGCAGTTCTTC
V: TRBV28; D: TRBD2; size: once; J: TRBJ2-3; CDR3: CASSLAGATAGDTQYF; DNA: TGTGCCAGCTCTTTAGCGGGGGCCACCGCAGGAGATACGCAGTATTTT
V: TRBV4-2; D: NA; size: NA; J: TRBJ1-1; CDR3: CASSQDQMAKGEAAFF; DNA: TGTGCCAGCAGCCAAGATCAGATGGCGAAGGGTGAGGCCGCTTTCTTT
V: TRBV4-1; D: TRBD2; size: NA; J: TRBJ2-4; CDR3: CASSQGGTIENIQYF; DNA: TGCGCCAGCAGCCAAGGGGGGACTATCGAAAACATTCAGTACTTC
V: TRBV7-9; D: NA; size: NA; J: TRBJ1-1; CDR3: CASSSPHNGQSNTEAFF; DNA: TGTGCCAGCAGCTCACCCCACAACGGACAGAGTAACACTGAAGCTTTCTTT
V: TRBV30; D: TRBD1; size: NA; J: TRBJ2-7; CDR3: CAWSGPSTGFDEQYF; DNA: TGTGCCTGGAGTGGTCCCTCGACAGGGTTTGACGAGCAGTACTTC
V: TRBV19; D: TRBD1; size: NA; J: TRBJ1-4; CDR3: CASSPGQVNEKLFF; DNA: TGTGCCAGTAGTCCGGGACAGGTTAATGAAAAACTGTTTTTT
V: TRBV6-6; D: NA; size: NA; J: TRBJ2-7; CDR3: CASGSSSYEQYF; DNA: TGTGCCAGCGGGTCGAGCTCCTACGAGCAGTACTTC
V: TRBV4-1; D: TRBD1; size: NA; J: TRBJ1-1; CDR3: CASSQETGTGFEAFF; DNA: TGCGCCAGCAGCCAAGAAACCGGGACAGGCTTTGAAGCTTTCTTT
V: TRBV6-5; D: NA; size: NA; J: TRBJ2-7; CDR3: CASRGDGPYEQYF; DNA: TGTGCCAGCAGAGGGGACGGCCCCTACGAGCAGTACTTC
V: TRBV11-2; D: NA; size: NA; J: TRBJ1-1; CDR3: CASTESTEAFF; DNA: TGTGCCAGTACGGAGAGCACTGAAGCTTTCTTT
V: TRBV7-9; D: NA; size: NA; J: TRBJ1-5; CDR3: CASSPDTYQPQHF; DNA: TGTGCCAGCAGTCCCGACACGTATCAGCCCCAGCATTTT
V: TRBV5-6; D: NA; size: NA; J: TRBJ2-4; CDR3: CASSSDPGSLGIQYF; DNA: TGTGCCAGCAGCTCCGACCCGGGTTCGTTGGGCATTCAGTACTTC
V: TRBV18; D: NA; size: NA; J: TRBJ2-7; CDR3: CASSPPLAGSEQYF; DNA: TGTGCCAGCTCACCACCCCTAGCAGGGTCCGAGCAGTACTTC
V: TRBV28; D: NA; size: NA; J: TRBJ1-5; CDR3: CASSPGHSSQPQHF; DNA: TGTGCCAGCAGCCCTGGACATTCTAGTCAGCCCCAGCATTTT
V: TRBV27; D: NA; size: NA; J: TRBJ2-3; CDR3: CASSSGFMADTQYF; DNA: TGTGCCAGCAGTTCCGGATTTATGGCAGATACGCAGTATTTT
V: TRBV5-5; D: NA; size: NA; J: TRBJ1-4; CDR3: CASTWMGAPPNEKLFF; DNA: TGTGCCAGCACCTGGATGGGGGCACCCCCTAATGAAAAACTGTTTTTT
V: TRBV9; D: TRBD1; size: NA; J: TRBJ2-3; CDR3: CASSPDRVKSQDTQYF; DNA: TGTGCCAGCAGCCCCGACAGGGTGAAGTCACAAGATACGCAGTATTTT
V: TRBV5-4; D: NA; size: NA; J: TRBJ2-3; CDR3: CASRSTDTQYF; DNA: TGTGCCAGCAGAAGCACAGATACGCAGTATTTT
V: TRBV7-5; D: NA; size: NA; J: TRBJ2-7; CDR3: CVRPTGRLAGVTYEQYF; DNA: TGTGTCAGACCGACAGGGAGACTAGCGGGGGTAACCTACGAGCAGTACTTC
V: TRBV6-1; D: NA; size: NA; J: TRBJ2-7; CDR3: CASSEGDSPSYEQYF; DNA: TGTGCCAGCAGTGAAGGCGACAGTCCCTCCTACGAGCAGTACTTC
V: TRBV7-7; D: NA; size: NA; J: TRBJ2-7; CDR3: CASSSTTPQRRDAHEQYF; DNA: TGTGCTAGCAGCTCAACGACCCCCCAGAGGAGGGACGCCCACGAGCAGTACTTC
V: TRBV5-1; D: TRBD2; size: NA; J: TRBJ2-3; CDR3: CASSFAWRELTDTQYF; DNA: TGCGCCAGCAGCTTCGCCTGGCGGGAGTTAACAGATACGCAGTATTTT
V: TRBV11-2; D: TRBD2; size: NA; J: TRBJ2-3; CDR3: CASSPFGGRAQDTQYF; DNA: TGTGCCAGCAGCCCGTTTGGCGGGAGGGCCCAAGATACGCAGTATTTT
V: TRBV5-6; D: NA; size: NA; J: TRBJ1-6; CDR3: CASSLQGSGIYSPLHF; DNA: TGTGCCAGCAGCTTGCAGGGCAGCGGGATTTATTCACCCCTCCACTTT
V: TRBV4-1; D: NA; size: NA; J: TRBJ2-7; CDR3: CASSQDREVHEQYF; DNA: TGCGCCAGCAGCCAAGATCGGGAAGTCCACGAGCAGTACTTC
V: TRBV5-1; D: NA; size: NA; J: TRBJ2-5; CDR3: CASSLEGETQYF; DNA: TGCGCCAGCAGCTTGGAAGGCGAGACCCAGTACTTC
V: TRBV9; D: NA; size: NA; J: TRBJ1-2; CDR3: CASSVQGHGYTF; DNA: TGTGCCAGCAGCGTTCAGGGACATGGCTACACCTTC
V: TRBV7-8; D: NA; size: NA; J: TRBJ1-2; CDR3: CASSLLGGNYGYTF; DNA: TGTGCCAGCAGCTTGCTAGGGGGTAACTATGGCTACACCTTC
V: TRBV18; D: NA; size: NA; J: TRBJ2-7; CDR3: CASSRPTDTYEQYF; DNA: TGTGCCAGCTCACGGCCGACAGATACCTACGAGCAGTACTTC
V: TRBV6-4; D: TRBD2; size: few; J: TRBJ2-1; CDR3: CASSERLAGDEQFF; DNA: TGTGCCAGCAGTGAGAGGCTAGCGGGAGATGAGCAGTTCTTC
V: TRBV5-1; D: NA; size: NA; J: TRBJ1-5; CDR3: CASSWTYSNQPQHF; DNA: TGCGCCAGCAGCTGGACATATAGCAATCAGCCCCAGCATTTT
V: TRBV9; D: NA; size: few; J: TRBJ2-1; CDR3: CASSPRGAPYNEQFF; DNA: TGTGCCAGCAGCCCCCGGGGGGCCCCCTACAATGAGCAGTTCTTC
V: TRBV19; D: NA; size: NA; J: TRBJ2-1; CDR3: CASSIVWGQTSYNEQFF; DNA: TGTGCCAGTAGTATAGTGTGGGGGCAAACCTCCTACAATGAGCAGTTCTTC
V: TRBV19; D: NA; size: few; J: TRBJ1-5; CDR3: CASHPRVGGGNQPQHF; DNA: TGTGCCAGTCATCCGAGGGTAGGGGGGGGCAATCAGCCCCAGCATTTT
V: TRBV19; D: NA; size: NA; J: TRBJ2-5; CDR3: CASSMGAMGQETQYF; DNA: TGTGCCAGTAGTATGGGGGCCATGGGGCAAGAGACCCAGTACTTC
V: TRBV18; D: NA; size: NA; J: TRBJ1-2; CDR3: CASSQDRPDTF; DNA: TGTGCCAGCTCACAAGACCGCCCGGACACCTTC
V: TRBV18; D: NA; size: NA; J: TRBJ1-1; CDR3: CASSPPSTNTEAFF; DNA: TGTGCCAGCTCACCACCGAGTACGAACACTGAAGCTTTCTTT
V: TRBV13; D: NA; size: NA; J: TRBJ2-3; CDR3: CASSPDSGIESDTQYF; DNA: TGTGCCAGCAGCCCTGACTCAGGGATAGAATCAGATACGCAGTATTTT
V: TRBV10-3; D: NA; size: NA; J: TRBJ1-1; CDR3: CAITTVKGSTEAFF; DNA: TGTGCCATCACGACAGTAAAGGGGAGCACTGAAGCTTTCTTT
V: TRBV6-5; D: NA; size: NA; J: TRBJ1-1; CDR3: CASSFQGNTEAFF; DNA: TGTGCCAGCAGTTTTCAGGGAAACACTGAAGCTTTCTTT
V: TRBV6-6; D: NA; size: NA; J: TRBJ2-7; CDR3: CASSQRGASYEQYF; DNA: TGTGCCAGCAGCCAGAGGGGTGCGTCCTACGAGCAGTACTTC
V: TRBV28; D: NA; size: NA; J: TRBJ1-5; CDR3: CASSLGAGQPQHF; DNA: TGTGCCAGCAGTTTAGGGGCAGGTCAGCCCCAGCATTTT
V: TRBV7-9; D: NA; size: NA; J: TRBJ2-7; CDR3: CASSLPVWEQYF; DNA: TGTGCCAGCAGCTTACCAGTATGGGAGCAGTACTTC
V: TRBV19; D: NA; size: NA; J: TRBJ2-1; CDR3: CASSILGTNSYNEQFF; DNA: TGTGCCAGTAGTATACTCGGGACCAACTCCTACAATGAGCAGTTCTTC